The 18 T cell receptor beta chains below were found in one sample sequenced in a study. Each CDR3 protein is one row after TCRdb ran MiXCR on the 5' RACE reads. This table holds 25,000 to 40,000 distinct CDR3 sequences, around a quarter found once. Input material: memory CD4+ T cells sorted from blood. The subset here: memory CD4+ T cells, CD4+CD45RO+CD25-. These receptor sequences come from a female donor with breast cancer.

With regard to this clonotype: No conserved phenylalanine or tryptophan ends this CDR3, so it is likely a read error. This chain links TRBV9 with TRBJ2-7; TRBD2 agrees at 7 bases. CDR1 is SGDLS and CDR2 is YYNGEE in the germline V gene. The CDR3 covers 16 residues. CDR3 sequence: CASSPQLAGAGDEQYL. In DNA, the CDR3 is TGTGCCAGCAGCCCACAACTTGCAGGTGCGGGGGACGAACAGTACCTC.

This clonotype came up a few times. The chain couples TRBV3-1 to TRBJ2-2; no clear D gene. Germline V lookup: CDR1 LGHDT, CDR2 YNNKEL (reference sequence). Trimming removed 4 bases from V and 7 bases from J, with 7 bases in between. The CDR3 contains 12 residues. The CDR3 loop reads CASSLAHGELFF. The CDR3 DNA is TGTGCCAGCAGCCTTGCTCACGGGGAGCTGTTTTTT.

In its sample, this clonotype was seen many times. The J gene is TRBJ2-1, the V gene TRBV10-3; TRBD2 agrees at 12 bases. Germline V CDR1 and CDR2: ENHRY, SYGVKD. J lost 7 bases, V lost 6 bases, and 7 bases had no gene match. This CDR3 has 15 residues. This CDR3 reads CAISRTSGISNEQFF. The CDR3 DNA sequence: TGTGCCATCAGCCGGACTAGCGGGATTTCAAATGAGCAGTTCTTC.

This clonotype occurred many times. CDR3 coding DNA: TGTGCCAGCAGCTGGCCCGAGGGGCGGTACAATGAGCAGTTCTTC. This gives the protein CASSWPEGRYNEQFF. V usage is TRBV7-8 and J usage is TRBJ2-1; D could derive from TRBD1 or TRBD2 (5 bases each). CDR1 and CDR2 from the germline V gene are SGHVS and FQNEAQ. V lost 4 bases and J lost 4, with 14 bases in between. The CDR3 runs 15 residues. Complete variable domain (other parts from reference TRBV7-8 and TRBJ2-1): GAGVSQSPRYKVAKRGQDVALRCDPISGHVSLFWYQQALGQGPEFLTYFQNEAQLDKSGLPSDRFFAERPEGSVSTLKIQRTQQEDSAVYLCASSWPEGRYNEQFFGPGTRLTVL.

This clonotype is termed medium-sized. The chain uses TRBV27 and TRBJ2-3, with no clear D. From germline, CDR1 is MNHEY and CDR2 SMNVEV (reference sequence). The CDR3 runs to 10 residues. V dropped 11 bases and J dropped 6 bases, with 9 bases sitting between them. CDR3 residues: CASGEDTQYF. As DNA, the CDR3 is TGTGCCTCTGGAGAGGATACGCAGTATTTT.

The rearrangement joins TRBV4-3 to TRBJ2-3; D unclear. The germline V and J ends were trimmed by 3 bases and 0 bases, with 10 bases remaining between them. CDR3 length: 15 residues. CDR1 and CDR2 (germline): LGHNA, YSLEER. CDR3 residues: CASSQSARSTDTQYF. CDR3 DNA: TGCGCCAGCAGCCAGTCGGCGAGGAGCACAGATACGCAGTATTTT.

A word on this clonotype: The junction and the germline gene differ at one end; a read error may be behind it. CDR3 bases: TGTGCCAGCGGCGTATTCGCTCATGGGGGCGAAGATGGCTACACCTTC. Its translation: CASGVFAHGGEDGYTF. The chain combines TRBV9 with TRBJ1-2, with TRBD1 as a possible D gene (6 bases). Germline CDR1 SGDLS, CDR2 YYNGEE. The length of the CDR3 is 16 residues.

Judged by abundance, this clonotype is medium-sized. The CDR3 is CASSKTGTPRGVNEKLFF. The CDR3 DNA is TGTGCCAGCAGTAAAACCGGGACGCCGAGGGGGGTGAATGAAAAACTGTTTTTT. V is TRBV12-3 or TRBV12-4 and J is TRBJ1-4; the D gene is possibly TRBD1 (6 bases). The CDR3 length is 18 residues. The ends were cut back, 5 bases at V and 5 bases at J, with 24 bases in the middle.

This clonotype occurred a few times. The chain couples TRBV28 to TRBJ2-5, with D unresolved. Trimming shortened V by 10 bases and J by 2 bases, and 8 bases separated the two germline ends. The CDR3 spans 11 residues. Germline V CDR1 and CDR2: MDHEN, SYDVKM. CDR3 DNA: TGTGCCACTGACATTCAAGAGACCCAGTACTTC. Translated: CATDIQETQYF.

This clonotype was seen a handful of times. V and J are TRBV7-8 and TRBJ2-4; D gene ambiguous. Trimming left V 2 bases short and J 0 bases short, with 20 bases between. The CDR3 runs 19 residues. Germline loops: CDR1 SGHVS, CDR2 FQNEAQ. In nucleotides, the CDR3 is TGTGCCAGCAGCTTAACGGGCACCGGATCCCTTCTAGCCAAAAACATTCAGTACTTC. Its protein is CASSLTGTGSLLAKNIQYF.

The V and J genes are TRBV6-5 and TRBJ1-6, with D tentatively TRBD1 (5 bases). The length of the CDR3 is 14 residues. Germline V gene data show CDR1 as MNHEY and CDR2 as SVGAGI. Trimming removed 4 bases at V and 7 bases at J, with 11 bases between. The CDR3 region is CASSSWDRNSPLHF. CDR3 DNA sequence: TGTGCCAGCAGTTCATGGGACCGAAATTCACCCCTCCACTTT.

In its sample, this clonotype was seen a few times. The chain carries TRBV27 and TRBJ2-7; the D gene is possibly TRBD2 (7 bases). The CDR3 is made up of 17 amino acids. Germline V gene lookup returns CDR1 MNHEY and CDR2 SMNVEV (reference sequence). Trimming removed 9 bases from V and 1 base from J, with 25 bases in between. CDR3 DNA sequence: TGTGCCAGAACCCCGCGGACTAGACAGGATCTTTCCTACGAGCAGTACTTC. It codes for CARTPRTRQDLSYEQYF.

A few counts support this clonotype. V is TRBV27 and J is TRBJ2-2, with D possibly TRBD1 on 8 matching bases. Germline assignment: CDR1 MNHEY and CDR2 SMNVEV (reference sequence). Trimming removed 5 bases from V and 7 bases from J, with 14 bases in between. This CDR3 comprises 14 residues. This CDR3 is CASSHRGGNGELFF. CDR3 bases: TGTGCCAGCAGTCACAGGGGGGGGAACGGGGAGCTGTTTTTT.

The rearrangement uses TRBV15 and TRBJ2-5; 9 positions match TRBD1. Germline CDR1 reads LNHNV; CDR2 reads YYDKDF (reference sequence). The CDR3 contains 15 residues. The trim removed 2 bases at V and 3 bases at J, leaving 4 bases unmatched. CDR3 in amino acids: CATSRMGQGEETQYF. The DNA of the CDR3 is TGTGCCACCAGCAGAATGGGACAGGGCGAAGAGACCCAGTACTTC.

This clonotype has just a few counts. The chain carries TRBV7-2 and TRBJ1-6; possibly TRBD1 for D (5 bases). Trimming removed 0 bases from V and 4 bases from J, with 13 bases in between. CDR3 length: 17 amino acids. Germline CDR1 SGHTA, CDR2 FQGNSA. The CDR3 DNA is TGTGCCAGCAGCTTAGCCGGGGGGGGGGTATATAATTCACCCCTCCACTTT. Its protein is CASSLAGGGVYNSPLHF.

This clonotype was detected ten times or more. The chain links TRBV7-2 to TRBJ1-1; D might be TRBD1 (5 bases). Germline assignment: CDR1 SGHTA and CDR2 FQGNSA. The CDR3 extends over 14 amino acids. Trimming removed 3 bases at V and 1 base at J, with 9 bases between. Here the CDR3 DNA reads TGTGCCAGCAGCTTGGGGACGACGAACACTGAAGCTTTCTTT. This translates into CASSLGTTNTEAFF.

This chain connects TRBV7-2 to TRBJ2-5, with a weak D call TRBD2 (5 bases). The CDR3 contains 14 residues. Germline assignment: CDR1 SGHTA and CDR2 FQGNSA. Trimming stripped 1 base from V and 0 bases from J, with 6 bases between. The CDR3 DNA sequence: TGTGCCAGCAGCTTAGGGGAGTACCAAGAGACCCAGTACTTC. Amino acids: CASSLGEYQETQYF.

A note on this clonotype: A much bigger clone sits one base away, suggesting this may be a read error. The chain employs TRBV9 and TRBJ2-4; TRBD2 is a possible D gene (5 bases). From germline, CDR1 is SGDLS and CDR2 YYNGEE. CDR3 size: 14 residues. The CDR3 loop is CASTPGLAKNIRYF. DNA for the CDR3: TGTGCCAGCACCCCCGGGCTAGCCAAAAACATTCGGTACTTC.